A single sample is the source of the 31 T cell receptor beta chains below, sequenced in a study of blood T cell repertoires in COVID-19. TCRdb's table, derived via immunoSEQ multiplex PCR, lists solely in-frame clones and lacks some. The sample contains fewer than 300,000 clones, over 75% of which appear only once. Sequenced: peripheral blood. All receptors derive from a human donor in a cohort sampled during active COVID-19.

CDR3 sequence: CASSIGGHNEQFF. CDR3 nucleotides: TGTGCCAGTAGTATCGGGGGTCACAATGAGCAGTTCTTC. The V call is TRBV19, the J call TRBJ2-1, with TRBD2 as a possible D gene (6 bases). CDR3 length equals 13 residues. V lost 3 bases and J lost 5, with 8 bases in between. The germline gives CDR1 LNHDA, CDR2 SQIVND (reference sequence).

The V gene is TRBV5-1, the J gene TRBJ1-6; D might be TRBD1 (6 bases). The germline V and J ends were trimmed by 4 bases and 9 bases, with 17 bases remaining between them. The CDR3 sequence is 15 residues long. Germline V gene data show CDR1 as SGHRS and CDR2 as YFSETQ. The CDR3 DNA sequence: TGCGCCAGCAGCCGACCGGACAGAGAAGGTTCACCCCTCCACTTT. Translated, it gives CASSRPDREGSPLHF.

This clone has more than one count but fewer than ten. The V gene is TRBV11-3, the J gene TRBJ1-6, with D unresolved. The ends were cut back, 2 bases at V and 9 bases at J, with 11 bases in the middle. Germline V CDR1 and CDR2: SGHNT, YENEEA. This CDR3 has 14 amino acids. The CDR3 spells CASSLRGDGSPLHF. Here the CDR3 DNA reads TGTGCCAGCAGCTTACGGGGTGATGGTTCACCCCTCCACTTT.

This clone came up once. V usage is TRBV27 and J usage is TRBJ1-5; TRBD1 matches at 7 bases. Germline CDR1 MNHEY, CDR2 SMNVEV (reference sequence). Trimming cost V 3 bases and J 5 bases; bases outside gene matches: 1. The CDR3 runs 13 residues. The DNA for the CDR3 is TGTGCCAGCAGTTTTGACAGGGATCAGCCCCAGCATTTT. Amino acid sequence: CASSFDRDQPQHF.

The rearrangement links TRBV6-5 to TRBJ2-3, with 7 bases that match TRBD2. With 7 bases clipped from V and 13 bases from J, the junction kept 8 bases outside the gene matches. This CDR3 region has 11 residues. CDR1 is MNHEY and CDR2 is SVGAGI in the germline V gene. For the CDR3, the DNA is TGTGCCAGCAAAAACCGGGACTACAAGTATTTT. Translation: CASKNRDYKYF.

The chain has TRBV5-1 and TRBJ1-2; TRBD1 is a possible D gene (6 bases). Germline CDR1 and CDR2: SGHRS and YFSETQ. With 3 bases removed from V and 4 bases from J, the gap between germline ends came to 13 bases. The CDR3 is made up of 14 amino acids. Written as DNA, the CDR3 is TGCGCCAGCAGCTATCGGACAGACGCCTATGGCTACACCTTC. Protein sequence: CASSYRTDAYGYTF.

The rearrangement uses TRBV4-2 and TRBJ2-5; 8 bases align to TRBD2. CDR1 is LGHNA, CDR2 YNFKEQ, per germline. This CDR3 is 16 amino acids long. Trimming removed 2 bases from V and 2 bases from J; junction bases left unmatched: 7. CDR3 sequence reads: CASSQSNSGKQETQYF. CDR3 bases: TGTGCCAGCAGCCAATCTAATAGCGGGAAACAAGAGACCCAGTACTTC.

The rearrangement uses TRBV2 and TRBJ1-2; no firm D call. The germline gives CDR1 SNHLY, CDR2 FYNNEI. V was clipped by 7 bases and J by 4 bases, with 7 bases between them. The CDR3 length is 11 residues. The CDR3 region is CASMSGYGYTF. The CDR3 coding sequence is TGTGCCAGCATGTCAGGCTATGGCTACACCTTC.

The V and J genes are TRBV18 and TRBJ2-1; TRBD2 matches at 10 bases. Germline values: CDR1 KGHSH, CDR2 LQKENI. The CDR3 runs to 16 residues. V dropped 9 bases and J dropped 7; count of bases not matched to a gene: 15. DNA for the CDR3: TGTGCCAGTTCTAATGGGCTAGCGGGAGTAGGAAATGAGCAGTTCTTC. This encodes CASSNGLAGVGNEQFF.

The chain links TRBV6-5 to TRBJ2-7; maybe TRBD1 (5 bases). V was shortened by 7 bases and J by 3 bases, with 16 bases between the two germline ends. Germline-derived CDR1 and CDR2 are MNHEY and SVGAGI. CDR3 size: 14 residues. The CDR3 nucleotides are TGTGCCAGCACTCGCACTGACAGAAACTACGAGCAGTACTTC. Protein: CASTRTDRNYEQYF.

The V gene is TRBV6-4, the J gene TRBJ1-2, with D uncertain. V shed 1 base and J shed 4 bases, with 4 bases lying between them. The germline gives CDR1 MRHNA, CDR2 SNTAGT. The CDR3 runs to 12 residues. CDR3 amino acids: CASSDYSYGYTF. CDR3 DNA: TGTGCCAGCAGTGACTACAGCTATGGCTACACCTTC.

This sequence joins TRBV7-8 and TRBJ1-3; the match to TRBD1 covers 7 bases. This CDR3 region has 14 residues. Trimming removed 4 bases from V and 3 bases from J; junction bases left unmatched: 3. From germline, CDR1 is SGHVS and CDR2 FQNEAQ. CDR3 bases: TGTGCCAGCAGCTCCGGGACAGTTGGAAACACCATATATTTT. This gives the protein CASSSGTVGNTIYF.

The CDR3 sequence is CASSPRSVRRGLQETQYF. Here the CDR3 DNA reads TGTGCCAGCAGCCCCCGGAGCGTGCGGCGGGGGTTACAAGAGACCCAGTACTTC. The rearrangement uses TRBV11-2 and TRBJ2-5; 7 bases are shared with TRBD2. Trimming at V came to 5 bases and at J to 2 bases, leaving 17 bases not matched to a gene. The CDR3 consists of 18 residues. The germline CDR1 and CDR2 sequences are SGHAT and FQNNGV.

V and J are TRBV7-2 and TRBJ2-1, with 11 bases that match TRBD2. After removal of 8 bases from V and 9 bases from J, the junction contained 12 bases not matched to a gene. The CDR3 totals 15 residues. The germline V gene encodes CDR1 SGHTA and CDR2 FQGNSA. CDR3 nucleotides: TGTGCCAGCGGCGCCCCTAGCGGGGGGTCCATTGAGCAGTTCTTC. Translated, it gives CASGAPSGGSIEQFF.

This clone was found a few times. This CDR3 is CASSGWTSGYEQYF. CDR3 DNA sequence: TGTGCCAGCAGTGGATGGACTAGCGGGTACGAGCAGTACTTC. The genes are TRBV6-6 and TRBJ2-7; 11 nucleotides agree with TRBD2. Losses at the gene ends were 5 bases for V and 4 bases for J; bases not matched to a gene: 4. The CDR3 has 14 amino acids. The germline V gene has CDR1 MNHNY and CDR2 SVGAGI (reference sequence).

The chain has TRBV6-5 and TRBJ1-5, with 7 positions matching TRBD1. Germline loops: CDR1 MNHEY, CDR2 SVGAGI. This CDR3 is 15 amino acids long. V lost 6 bases and J lost 0; bases outside the gene matches: 5. CDR3 region: CASRRGTDSNQPQHF. The CDR3 region has the DNA TGTGCCAGCAGACGTGGGACAGATAGCAATCAGCCCCAGCATTTT.

This clone has just one count. V gene TRBV5-8 combines with J gene TRBJ2-2; no clear D. V lost 7 bases and J 1 base, leaving 8 bases between the germline ends. The CDR3 covers 13 residues. Germline values: CDR1 SGHTS, CDR2 YDEGEE. The CDR3 here is CASARWNTGELFF. DNA of the CDR3: TGTGCCAGCGCCAGGTGGAACACCGGGGAGCTGTTTTTT. Variable domain in full (rest from reference TRBV5-8 and TRBJ2-2): EAGVTQSPTHLIKTRGQQATLRCSPISGHTSVYWYQQALGLGLQFLLWYDEGEERNRGNFPPRFSGRQFPNYSSELNVNALELEDSALYLCASARWNTGELFFGEGSRLTVL.

The DNA of the CDR3 is TGTGCCAGCAGCCCCGGGACTAGTTACAATGAGCAGTTCTTC. Protein product: CASSPGTSYNEQFF. The J gene is TRBJ2-1, the V gene TRBV7-3; 8 bases fit TRBD2. J lost 4 bases, V lost 5 bases, and 4 bases had no gene match. Germline CDR1 reads SGHTA; CDR2 reads FQGTGA. The CDR3 length is 14 residues. The full variable domain, with the rest looked up from reference TRBV7-3 and TRBJ2-1, is GAGVSQTPSNKVTEKGKYVELRCDPISGHTALYWYRQSLGQGPEFLIYFQGTGAADDSGLPNDRFFAVRPEGSVSTLKIQRTERGDSAVYLCASSPGTSYNEQFFGPGTRLTVL.

The J gene is TRBJ2-3, the V gene TRBV9, with D perhaps matching TRBD1 (6 bases). Germline CDR1 reads SGDLS; CDR2 reads YYNGEE. The CDR3 is made up of 14 amino acids. Deletions cut 4 bases from V and 1 base from J, with 10 bases between. CDR3 residues: CASSTRQGTDTQYF. The CDR3 bases are TGTGCCAGCAGCACACGACAGGGCACAGATACGCAGTATTTT.

This chain connects TRBV6-5 to TRBJ2-5; 12 nucleotides match TRBD2. From germline, CDR1 is MNHEY and CDR2 SVGAGI. J was trimmed by 2 bases and V by 6 bases; bases with no gene match: 4. The CDR3 has 15 amino acids. Here the CDR3 DNA reads TGTGCCAGCAGGCTAGCGGGGGGGTGGCAAGAGACCCAGTACTTC. It is translated as CASRLAGGWQETQYF.

The chain has TRBV3-1 (or the pseudogene TRBV3-2) and TRBJ1-6, with a tentative D call TRBD1 (6 bases). There are 14 residues in the CDR3. Germline V gives CDR1 LGHDT, CDR2 YNNKEL (reference sequence). V was shortened by 1 base and J by 9 bases, with 10 bases between the two germline ends. The CDR3 bases are TGTGCCAGCAGCCAAGTGGACAGTCGTTCACCCCTCCACTTT. It is translated as CASSQVDSRSPLHF.

A single count supports this clone. The chain links TRBV2 to TRBJ1-4; no reliable D call. Trimming stripped 6 bases from V and 5 bases from J, with 16 bases between. Germline lookup yields CDR1 SNHLY and CDR2 FYNNEI. The CDR3 is 15 amino acids. In DNA, the CDR3 is TGTGCCAGCAGGACGGTGACGGTCAGGAATGAAAAACTGTTTTTT. It codes for CASRTVTVRNEKLFF.

The chain is built from TRBV28 and TRBJ1-5; D is undetermined. This CDR3 comprises 13 residues. From germline, CDR1 is MDHEN and CDR2 SYDVKM. Trimming left V 11 bases short and J 2 bases short, with 13 bases between. The CDR3 coding sequence is TGTGCCGGAAGAGGAGCTCGCAATCAGCCCCAGCATTTT. It is translated as CAGRGARNQPQHF.

The chain carries TRBV5-6 and TRBJ1-1, with D possibly TRBD1 on 5 matching bases. The CDR3 extends over 13 amino acids. The germline gives CDR1 SGHDT, CDR2 YYEEEE. Trimming took off 4 bases at V and 0 bases at J, with 7 bases between the two ends. The CDR3 bases are TGTGCCAGCAGCCGGGGGTTGAACACTGAAGCTTTCTTT. Translation: CASSRGLNTEAFF.

The gene calls are TRBV5-1 and TRBJ1-1; weak D call: TRBD1 (5 bases). CDR1 is SGHRS, CDR2 YFSETQ, per germline. The germline V and J ends were trimmed by 3 bases and 0 bases, with 9 bases remaining between them. The CDR3 extends over 14 amino acids. DNA of the CDR3: TGCGCCAGCAGCTCGACGACAGTGAACACTGAAGCTTTCTTT. Protein product: CASSSTTVNTEAFF.

V gene TRBV24-1 combines with J gene TRBJ2-2; the match to TRBD1 covers 10 bases. V shed 7 bases, J shed 3 bases, and the junction held 4 bases outside the gene matches. The CDR3 runs 15 residues. In germline, CDR1 is KGHDR, CDR2 SFDVKD. This CDR3 reads CATRAGTGDTGELFF. The CDR3 coding sequence is TGTGCCACCAGGGCCGGGACAGGGGACACCGGGGAGCTGTTTTTT.

The gene calls are TRBV27 and TRBJ1-1, with D possibly matching TRBD1 (6 bases). Trimming pared 6 bases from V and 5 bases from J, leaving 16 bases between. CDR3 length: 14 amino acids. CDR1 is MNHEY, CDR2 SMNVEV, per germline (reference sequence). The chain's CDR3 is CASRRRDRGTEAFF. DNA of the CDR3: TGTGCCAGCAGACGCCGGGATAGGGGGACTGAAGCTTTCTTT.

V and J are TRBV3-1 (or the pseudogene TRBV3-2) and TRBJ2-5, with 16 bases lining up with TRBD2. The CDR3 sequence is 19 residues long. The germline gives CDR1 LGHDT, CDR2 YNNKEL (reference sequence). J gave up 4 bases and V 4 bases, and 12 bases lay outside the gene matches. The CDR3 protein is CASSRSPGLAGGWRETQYF. The CDR3 nucleotides read TGTGCCAGCAGCCGATCCCCGGGACTAGCGGGAGGGTGGAGAGAGACCCAGTACTTC.

The chain is built from TRBV5-6 and TRBJ2-7; TRBD1 matches 7 bases. In germline, CDR1 is SGHDT, CDR2 YYEEEE. J was trimmed by 3 bases and V by 4 bases; bases with no gene match: 7. This CDR3 is 14 amino acids long. The CDR3: CASSQMGQSYEQYF. The CDR3 nucleotides read TGTGCCAGCAGCCAAATGGGACAGAGCTACGAGCAGTACTTC.

The chain links TRBV11-2 to TRBJ2-3; D is perhaps TRBD2 (5 bases). In germline, CDR1 is SGHAT, CDR2 FQNNGV. This CDR3 has 17 residues. The ends were cut back, 5 bases at V and 2 bases at J, with 20 bases in the middle. CDR3 DNA: TGTGCCAGCAGCGCCTTGGGGAGTGGGTTCTCCACAGATACGCAGTATTTT. This gives the protein CASSALGSGFSTDTQYF.

This rearrangement joins TRBV6-1 to TRBJ1-2; D call uncertain. Trimming removed 0 bases from V and 4 bases from J, with 12 bases in between. The CDR3 totals 15 residues. Per germline, CDR1 MNHNS and CDR2 SASEGT. In DNA form, the CDR3 reads TGTGCCAGCAGTGAAGCGCTTGCCGGGTTCTATGGCTACACCTTC. It encodes CASSEALAGFYGYTF.